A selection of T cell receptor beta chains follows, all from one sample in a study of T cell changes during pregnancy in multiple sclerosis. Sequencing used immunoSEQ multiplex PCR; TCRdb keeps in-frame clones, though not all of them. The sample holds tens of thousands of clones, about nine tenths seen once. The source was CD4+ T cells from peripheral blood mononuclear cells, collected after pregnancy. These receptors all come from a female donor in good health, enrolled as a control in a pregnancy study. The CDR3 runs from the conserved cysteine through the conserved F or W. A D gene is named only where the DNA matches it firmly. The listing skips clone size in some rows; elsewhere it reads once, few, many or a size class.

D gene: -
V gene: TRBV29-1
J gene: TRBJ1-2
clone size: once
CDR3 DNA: TGCAGCGTTGAAGGGGGCAAGAACTATGGCTACACCTTC
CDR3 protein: CSVEGGKNYGYTF

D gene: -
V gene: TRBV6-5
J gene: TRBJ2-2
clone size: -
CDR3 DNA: TGTGCCAGCAGGGTACAGGGAGCCACCGGGGAGCTGTTTTTT
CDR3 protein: CASRVQGATGELFF

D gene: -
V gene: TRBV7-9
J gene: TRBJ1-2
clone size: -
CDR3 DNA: TGTGCCAGCAGTTCCCAGGGATTTGGCTACACCTTC
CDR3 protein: CASSSQGFGYTF

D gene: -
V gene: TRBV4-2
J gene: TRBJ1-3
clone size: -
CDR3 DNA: TGTGCCAGCAGCCAAGAACCGGGCTCTGGAAACACCATATATTTT
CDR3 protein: CASSQEPGSGNTIYF

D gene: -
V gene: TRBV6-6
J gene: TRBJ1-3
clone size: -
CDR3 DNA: TGTGCCAGCAGTTTATATAACACCATATATTTT
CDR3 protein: CASSLYNTIYF

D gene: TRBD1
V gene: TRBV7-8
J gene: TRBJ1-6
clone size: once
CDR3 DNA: TGTGCCAGCAGCTTAGGGGACAGGGGGACACCCCTCCACTTT
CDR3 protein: CASSLGDRGTPLHF

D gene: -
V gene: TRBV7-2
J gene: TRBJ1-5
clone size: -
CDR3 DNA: TGTGCCAGCAGCTTGAAAACAGGGCCCTATCAGCCCCAGCATTTT
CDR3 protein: CASSLKTGPYQPQHF

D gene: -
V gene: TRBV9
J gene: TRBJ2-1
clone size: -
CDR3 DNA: TGTGCCAGCAGTGCAGGACAGTTACTCTACAATGAGCAGTTCTTC
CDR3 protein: CASSAGQLLYNEQFF

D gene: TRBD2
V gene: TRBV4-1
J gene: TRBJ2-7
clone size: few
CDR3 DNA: TGCGCCAGCAGCCGACTAGCGGGGGGGGCCTACGAGCAGTACTTC
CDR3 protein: CASSRLAGGAYEQYF

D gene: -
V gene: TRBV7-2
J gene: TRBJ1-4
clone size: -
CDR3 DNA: TGTGCCAGCAGTGGGGGGGGTAATGAAAAACTGTTTTTT
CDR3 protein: CASSGGGNEKLFF

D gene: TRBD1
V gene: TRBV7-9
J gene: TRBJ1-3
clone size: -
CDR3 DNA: TGTGCCAGCAGCCTAGACAGGGGACCTGGAAACACCATATATTTT
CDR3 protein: CASSLDRGPGNTIYF

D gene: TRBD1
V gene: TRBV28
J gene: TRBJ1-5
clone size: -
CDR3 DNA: TGTGCCAGCAGCGCCGGACAGGGCCGAGGGCCCCAGCATTTT
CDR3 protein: CASSAGQGRGPQHF

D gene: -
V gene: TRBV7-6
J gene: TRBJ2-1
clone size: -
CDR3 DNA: TGTGCCAGCAGCTTAGGGGGGCAGGATGAGCAGTTCTTC
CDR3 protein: CASSLGGQDEQFF

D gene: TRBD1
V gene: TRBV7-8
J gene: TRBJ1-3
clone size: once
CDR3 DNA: TGTGCCAGCAGCTTGACCACAGGGGGCGCGGAAAACACCATATATTTT
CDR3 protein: CASSLTTGGAENTIYF

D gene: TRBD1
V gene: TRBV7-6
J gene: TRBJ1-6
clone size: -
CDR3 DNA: TGTGCCAGCAGCTGGACAGGGGTGCATAATTCACCCCTCCACTTT
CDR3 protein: CASSWTGVHNSPLHF

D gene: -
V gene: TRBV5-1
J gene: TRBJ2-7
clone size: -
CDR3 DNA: TGCGCCAGCAGCTTAACAACCGCCGCATCCGAGCAGTACTTC
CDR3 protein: CASSLTTAASEQYF

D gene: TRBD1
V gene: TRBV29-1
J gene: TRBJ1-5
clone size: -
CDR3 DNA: TGCAGCGTGGCTAGTACAGGGGGCGGTCAGCCCCAGCATTTT
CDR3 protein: CSVASTGGGQPQHF

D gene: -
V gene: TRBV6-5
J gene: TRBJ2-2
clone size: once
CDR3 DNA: TGTGCCAGCAGTTACTCGTCGACAGGGAACACCGGGGAGCTGTTTTTT
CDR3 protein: CASSYSSTGNTGELFF

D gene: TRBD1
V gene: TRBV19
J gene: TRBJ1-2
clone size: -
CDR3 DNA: TGTGCCAGCACCTTCAGGGGGTTCTCCTATGGCTACACCTTC
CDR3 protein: CASTFRGFSYGYTF

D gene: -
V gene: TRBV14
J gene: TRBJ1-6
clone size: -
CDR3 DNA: TGTGCCAGCAGCCAATGGCAGGGTGGTTCACCCCTCCACTTT
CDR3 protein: CASSQWQGGSPLHF

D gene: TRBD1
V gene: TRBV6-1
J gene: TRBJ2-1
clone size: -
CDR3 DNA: TGTGCCAGCAGTGATGGGACAGGGAACTACAATGAGCAGTTCTTC
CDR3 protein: CASSDGTGNYNEQFF

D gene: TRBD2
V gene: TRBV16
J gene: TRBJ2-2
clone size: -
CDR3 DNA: TGTGCCAGCAGCCAATCTTCGGGACTAGCGGGGGTTTCCGGGGAGCTGTTTTTT
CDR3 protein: CASSQSSGLAGVSGELFF

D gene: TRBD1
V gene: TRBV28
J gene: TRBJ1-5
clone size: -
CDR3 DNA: TGTGCCAGCAGAACAGGGGGTCAGCCCCAGCATTTT
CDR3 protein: CASRTGGQPQHF

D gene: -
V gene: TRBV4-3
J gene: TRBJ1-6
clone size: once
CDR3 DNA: TGCGCCAGCAGCACCCGCCAGGGTAATAATTCACCCCTCCACTTT
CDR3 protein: CASSTRQGNNSPLHF

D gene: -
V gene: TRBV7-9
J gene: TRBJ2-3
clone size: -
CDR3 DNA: TGTGCCAGCAGCCCCCCCGGCGGCCGCACAGATACGCAGTATTTT
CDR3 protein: CASSPPGGRTDTQYF

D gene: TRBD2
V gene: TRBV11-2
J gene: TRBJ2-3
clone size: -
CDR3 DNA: TGTGCCAGCAGCCCACGGACTAGCGGGGGGACGCAGTATTTT
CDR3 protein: CASSPRTSGGTQYF

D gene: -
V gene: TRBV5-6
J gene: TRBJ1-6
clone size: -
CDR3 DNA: TGTGCCAGCAGCCTTCCAGCCGGGGAGAATTCACCCCTCCACTTT
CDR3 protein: CASSLPAGENSPLHF

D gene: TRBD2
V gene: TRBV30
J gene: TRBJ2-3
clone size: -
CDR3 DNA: TGTGCCTGGAGTCTTACTAGCGGGGGAAGGGATACGCAGTATTTT
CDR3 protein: CAWSLTSGGRDTQYF

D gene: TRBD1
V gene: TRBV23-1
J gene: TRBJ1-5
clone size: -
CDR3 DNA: TGCGCCAGCAGTCAATGGACAGGGGGCCATCAGCCCCAGCATTTT
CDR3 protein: CASSQWTGGHQPQHF

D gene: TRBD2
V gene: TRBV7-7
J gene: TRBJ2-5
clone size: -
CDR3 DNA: TGTGCTAGCAGCTTATCGGGGGGGTTCGAGACCCAGTACTTC
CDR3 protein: CASSLSGGFETQYF

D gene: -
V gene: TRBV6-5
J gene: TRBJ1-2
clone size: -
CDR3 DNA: TGTGCCAGCAGTGGGGAGGGTGGCTACACCTTC
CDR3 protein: CASSGEGGYTF

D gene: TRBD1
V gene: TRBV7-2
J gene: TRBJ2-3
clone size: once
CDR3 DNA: TGTGCCAGCAGCTTAAACAGGGGGCAGGGCACAGATACGCAGTATTTT
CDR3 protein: CASSLNRGQGTDTQYF

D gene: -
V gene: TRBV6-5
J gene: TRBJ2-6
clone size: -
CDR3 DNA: TGTGCCAGTACCAGTCCGTCCGGGGCCAACGTCCTGACTTTC
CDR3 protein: CASTSPSGANVLTF

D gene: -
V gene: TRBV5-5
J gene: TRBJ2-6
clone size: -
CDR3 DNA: TGTGCCAGCAGCATTGGACAGTCTGGGGCCAACGTCCTGACTTTC
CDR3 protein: CASSIGQSGANVLTF

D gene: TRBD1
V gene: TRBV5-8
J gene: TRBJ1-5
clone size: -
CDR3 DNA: TGTGCCAGCAGCTTGAGACAGGGGGCACGGCAGCCCCAGCATTTT
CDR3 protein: CASSLRQGARQPQHF

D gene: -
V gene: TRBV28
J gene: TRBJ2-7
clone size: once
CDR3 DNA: TGTGCCAGCAGTCCCTGGGCATCTAACTCCTACGAGCAGTACTTC
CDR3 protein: CASSPWASNSYEQYF

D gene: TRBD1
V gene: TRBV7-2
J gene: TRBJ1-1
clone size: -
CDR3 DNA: TGTGCCAGCAGCTTACAAGGAGACAGGGATGCTTTCTTT
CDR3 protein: CASSLQGDRDAFF